Listed below are T cell receptor beta chains from one sample, sequenced in a study of shared clonotypes between healthy human individuals. Profiling relied on immunoSEQ multiplex PCR, and the TCRdb table lists in-frame clones only, not all of them. The data hold some 2 million clones, with roughly 95% observed a single time. Specimen: naive CD8+ T cells sorted from blood. Receptor source: a young man in good health. The CDR3 runs from the conserved cysteine through the conserved F or W. Each record gives: V gene, CDR3 length, CDR3 protein.

>TRBV6-5|13
CASSATQGAPLHF
>TRBV9|15
CASSVDGSLNNEQFF
>TRBV9|13
CASSVAGGDTQYF
>TRBV5-4|12
CASSYQAGELFF
>TRBV28|16
CASSLFPVLDLPPLHF
>TRBV4-3|18
CASSQDGDPRSSTDTQYF
>TRBV7-2|13
CASSSGLTNEQFF
>TRBV27|16
CASSPTSGSSYNEQFF
>TRBV9|13
CASSVETNSPLHF
>TRBV27|14
CASSYTGGSQPQHF
>TRBV11-2|18
CASSLVVRWGLDTGELFF
>TRBV2|14
CASRETGGTYEQYF
>TRBV12-5|16
CASGLGLAGRYNEQFF
>TRBV27|14
CASSLGRVSTEAFF
>TRBV6-5|14
CASSPGQGTGELFF
>TRBV7-9|13
CATGTSNYNEQFF
>TRBV5-6|12
CASSWGSTEAFF
>TRBV6-6|16
CASSSLGGLAKNIQYF
>TRBV13|13
CASSLQGQGVVSF
>TRBV28|14
CATSQRLNTGELFF
>TRBV6-1|17
CASSEEVRGVGANVLTF
>TRBV7-9|15
CASSLGTLSNQPQHF
>TRBV29-1|14
CSVEGRTTNYGYTF
>TRBV5-6|14
CASRTQGSSYEQYF
>TRBV5-1|14
CASSFEGWNTEAFF
>TRBV5-6|13
CASSLGSSYEQYF
>TRBV7-9|16
CASSPSSSDPQETQYF
>TRBV5-6|12
CASSLGIEEQFF
>TRBV30|11
CAWSQGWWEYF
>TRBV30|16
CAWSLTKGAGLYGYTF
>TRBV27|16
CARNILPTGPGNTIYF
>TRBV7-9|14
CASSGGPGLYEQYF
>TRBV7-9|17
CASSLRGNPELYNEQFF
>TRBV7-8|15
CASNPGLAGDGEQFF
>TRBV5-4|15
CASSLVTGGTDTQYF
>TRBV4-3|15
CASSQDLARTDTQYF
>TRBV19|13
CASSIIGDAEAFF
>TRBV28|13
CASSVGTAQNQYF
>TRBV9|14
CASSVGGQGYEQYF
>TRBV5-6|12
CASSSDPYEQYF
>TRBV12-5|13
CASGLYSGYEQYF